Below, 28 T cell receptor beta chains from the same sample are listed, as sequenced in a study of cytomegalovirus exposure and HLA in healthy donors. Use of 60 Vbeta and 13 Jbeta primers characterized the PCR. Libraries were prepared by immunoSEQ multiplex PCR; TCRdb keeps only in-frame clonotypes and omits some of them. The table includes roughly 150,000 clones, 80% detected once. The specimen was PBMCs. These receptors came from a young man in good health and CMV-seronegative.

The chain has TRBV27 and TRBJ2-3; D unclear. The CDR3 runs to 13 residues. With 5 bases removed from V and 4 bases from J, the gap between germline ends came to 10 bases. Germline loops: CDR1 MNHEY, CDR2 SMNVEV (reference sequence). The CDR3 coding sequence is TGTGCCAGCAGTCCCCTTTCGGCAGATACGCAGTATTTT. Its protein product is CASSPLSADTQYF.

The chain has TRBV28 and TRBJ2-7, with 8 bases identical to TRBD1. CDR3 length: 18 amino acids. After removal of 2 bases from V and 9 bases from J, the junction contained 21 bases not matched to a gene. CDR1 is MDHEN and CDR2 is SYDVKM in the germline V gene. The CDR3 spells CASSLVKQGGEVSRGQYF. CDR3 sequence (DNA): TGTGCCAGCAGTTTAGTGAAACAGGGGGGAGAGGTCAGCCGAGGGCAGTACTTC.

V gene TRBV28 combines with J gene TRBJ1-1; TRBD1 might be the D (5 bases). The CDR3 spans 12 residues. The germline V and J ends were trimmed by 4 bases and 8 bases, with 11 bases remaining between them. Germline V gives CDR1 MDHEN, CDR2 SYDVKM. The chain's CDR3 is CASSSYTGEAFF. The CDR3 nucleotides are TGTGCCAGCAGTTCCTATACAGGAGAAGCTTTCTTT. Full variable domain (missing parts from reference TRBV28 and TRBJ1-1): DVKVTQSSRYLVKRTGEKVFLECVQDMDHENMFWYRQDPGLGLRLIYFSYDVKMKEKGDIPEGYSVSREKKERFSLILESASTNQTSMYLCASSSYTGEAFFGQGTRLTVV.

This clone was seen a handful of times. The chain recombines TRBV6-4 with TRBJ2-2, with D hard to call. CDR1 and CDR2 from the germline V gene are MRHNA and SNTAGT. The CDR3 is made up of 14 amino acids. Between the trimmed V and J ends, which lost 6 bases and 3 bases, there was a span of 11 bases. This CDR3 is CASSLGADTGELFF. The CDR3 region has the DNA TGTGCCAGCAGCCTGGGTGCGGACACCGGGGAGCTGTTTTTT.

J is TRBJ2-1 and V is TRBV29-1; no definite D call. With 4 bases removed from V and 9 bases from J, the gap between germline ends came to 22 bases. The CDR3 has 15 residues. Germline CDR1 reads SQVTM; CDR2 reads ANQGSEA. CDR3 sequence (DNA): TGCAGCGTTGTAGGCAGGCTCTTGGGCACCATTGAGCAGTTCTTC. Its translation: CSVVGRLLGTIEQFF.

On this clone itself: The sample has other DNA sequences that encode this CDR3 too. The rearrangement links TRBV5-1 to TRBJ2-5; 8 bases agree with TRBD1. Germline CDR1 SGHRS, CDR2 YFSETQ. The CDR3 loop spans 13 amino acids. The V and J ends lost 4 bases and 5 bases, in that order; junction bases with no gene match: 4. The CDR3 region has the DNA TGCGCCAGCAGCCCCGGACAGGGTGAGACCCAGTACTTC. Encoded protein: CASSPGQGETQYF.

The chain is built from TRBV7-2 and TRBJ2-7; 9 bases agree with TRBD2. CDR3 length: 15 amino acids. With 8 bases clipped from V and 6 bases from J, the junction kept 14 bases outside the gene matches. Germline lookup yields CDR1 SGHTA and CDR2 FQGNSA. The CDR3 region is CASQDPGGGAIEQYF. CDR3 coding DNA: TGTGCCAGCCAGGACCCGGGCGGGGGGGCCATCGAGCAGTACTTC.

The rearrangement links TRBV7-2 to TRBJ2-1; 14 bases are a match to TRBD2. The junction had 1 base not matched to a gene; V was cut back by 4 bases and J by 5 bases. The CDR3 is 15 residues long. CDR1 is SGHTA, CDR2 FQGNSA, per germline. The CDR3 sequence is CASSSGLAGDNEQFF. The CDR3, as DNA: TGTGCCAGCAGCTCGGGACTAGCGGGAGACAATGAGCAGTTCTTC.

This clone is a singleton in its sample. This chain uses TRBV6-5 with TRBJ2-7, with D possibly TRBD1 on 7 matching bases. Germline assignment: CDR1 MNHEY and CDR2 SVGAGI. V gave up 6 bases and J gave up 6 bases, with 15 bases separating them. This CDR3 is built from 13 residues. The CDR3 protein is CASRRQGGSEQYF. As DNA, the CDR3 is TGTGCCAGCAGGCGTCAGGGGGGTAGCGAGCAGTACTTC.

This clone was recorded only once. V gene TRBV7-6 combines with J gene TRBJ1-2; 7 nucleotides match TRBD1. The CDR3 length is 16 residues. Germline values: CDR1 SGHVS, CDR2 FNYEAQ. The J segment lost 0 bases and the V segment lost 2 bases, leaving 6 bases of the junction unmatched. The DNA for the CDR3 is TGTGCCAGCAGCTTAAAGACAGGGATAGCTAACTATGGCTACACCTTC. This gives the protein CASSLKTGIANYGYTF.

This clone came up a few times. V and J are TRBV11-2 and TRBJ2-3; the match to TRBD2 covers 9 bases. This CDR3 is built from 16 residues. Germline loops: CDR1 SGHAT, CDR2 FQNNGV. V was pared by 1 base and J by 3 bases, with 5 bases of the junction left unmatched. The CDR3 DNA reads TGTGCCAGCAGCTTAGTCTTAGCGGGAGCGACAGATACGCAGTATTTT. This encodes CASSLVLAGATDTQYF. The full variable domain, with the rest looked up from reference TRBV11-2 and TRBJ2-3, is EAGVAQSPRYKIIEKRQSVAFWCNPISGHATLYWYQQILGQGPKLLIQFQNNGVVDDSQLPKDRFSAERLKGVDSTLKIQPAKLEDSAVYLCASSLVLAGATDTQYFGPGTRLTVL.

This chain connects TRBV4-2 to TRBJ2-7; D gene unclear. Germline V gene sequence: CDR1 LGHNA, CDR2 YNFKEQ. Trimming cost V 4 bases and J 2 bases, with 15 bases left between them. This CDR3 is 15 amino acids long. The chain's CDR3 is CASSPQTQQPYEQYF. The CDR3 DNA follows: TGTGCCAGCAGCCCCCAGACTCAGCAACCCTACGAGCAGTACTTC.

The rearrangement joins TRBV5-1 to TRBJ2-1, with 16 positions matching TRBD2. CDR1 and CDR2 (germline): SGHRS, YFSETQ. Germline trimming cut 6 bases from V and 3 bases from J; bases unmatched to any gene: 9. The CDR3 runs to 18 residues. This CDR3 is CASNVGLAGGNGYNEQFF. The DNA for the CDR3 is TGCGCCAGCAACGTGGGACTAGCGGGAGGGAATGGCTACAATGAGCAGTTCTTC. The variable domain in full, completed from reference TRBV5-1 and TRBJ2-1, reads KAGVTQTPRYLIKTRGQQVTLSCSPISGHRSVSWYQQTPGQGLQFLFEYFSETQRNKGNFPGRFSGRQFSNSRSEMNVSTLELGDSALYLCASNVGLAGGNGYNEQFFGPGTRLTVL.

This chain joins TRBV4-1 and TRBJ2-7; possible D gene TRBD1, 6 bases. There are 17 residues in the CDR3. Per the germline V gene, CDR1 is MGHRA and CDR2 is YSYEKL. V was trimmed by 0 bases and J by 2 bases, leaving 17 bases between them. The CDR3 nucleotides are TGCGCCAGCAGCCAAGAAGTGGGGACATTCCCCACCTACGAGCAGTACTTC. This gives the protein CASSQEVGTFPTYEQYF.

The J gene is TRBJ2-7, the V gene TRBV4-1; TRBD1 aligns across 10 bases. There are 14 residues in the CDR3. V shed 3 bases, J shed 3 bases, and the junction held 2 bases outside the gene matches. Germline-derived CDR1 and CDR2 are MGHRA and YSYEKL. DNA of the CDR3: TGCGCCAGCAGCCACCGGGACAGGGGCTACGAGCAGTACTTC. This sequence encodes CASSHRDRGYEQYF.

The V and J genes are TRBV28 and TRBJ2-2; possibly TRBD1 for D (6 bases). The V gene's germline CDR1 is MDHEN and CDR2 SYDVKM. V lost 6 bases to trimming and J lost 7 bases, with 18 bases between them. The CDR3 has 15 residues. This CDR3 reads CASREDPQQGGELFF. The CDR3 bases are TGTGCCAGCAGGGAAGACCCTCAACAGGGCGGGGAGCTGTTTTTT.

The rearrangement uses TRBV7-2 and TRBJ1-1; D is possibly TRBD1 (6 bases). V was cut by 7 bases and J by 5 bases, with 20 bases left in between. This CDR3 has 15 amino acids. Germline CDR1 is SGHTA and CDR2 is FQGNSA. The CDR3 here is CASTNPGHLGTEAFF. The CDR3 DNA follows: TGTGCCAGCACCAACCCGGGACACCTGGGGACTGAAGCTTTCTTT.

This sequence joins TRBV27 and TRBJ1-2; TRBD1 matches 9 bases. Trimming at V came to 5 bases and at J to 8 bases, leaving 6 bases not matched to a gene. CDR1 and CDR2 from the germline V gene are MNHEY and SMNVEV (reference sequence). The CDR3 runs to 13 residues. This chain's CDR3 is CASSPQGASGYTF. Here the CDR3 DNA reads TGTGCCAGCAGTCCACAGGGGGCGAGCGGCTACACCTTC.

V usage is TRBV5-5 and J usage is TRBJ2-3, with a possible D match to TRBD2 (6 bases). The length of the CDR3 is 15 residues. The V end lost 0 bases, the J end lost 3 bases, and 11 bases lay between the germline ends. In germline, CDR1 is SGHKS, CDR2 YYEKEE (reference sequence). The CDR3, as DNA: TGTGCCAGCAGCTTGGTCGGAGGGCCAACAGATACGCAGTATTTT. This translates into CASSLVGGPTDTQYF.

The CDR3 loop is CASTIQGTNTGELFF. In nucleotides, the CDR3 is TGTGCCAGTACCATCCAGGGAACGAACACCGGGGAGCTGTTTTTT. This chain links TRBV19 with TRBJ2-2; D perhaps matches TRBD1 (5 bases). V was cut by 7 bases and J by 0 bases, with 12 bases left in between. Germline CDR1 and CDR2: LNHDA and SQIVND (reference sequence). This CDR3 spans 15 amino acids.

J is TRBJ2-7 and V is TRBV11-2; the D is unclear. The germline V and J ends were trimmed by 0 bases and 0 bases, with 15 bases remaining between them. From germline, CDR1 is SGHAT and CDR2 FQNNGV. The length of the CDR3 is 17 residues. The DNA of the CDR3 is TGTGCCAGCAGCTTAGATAATTCACGGTCCGTCTCCTACGAGCAGTACTTC. As protein: CASSLDNSRSVSYEQYF.

This clone was seen a single time. The gene calls are TRBV25-1 and TRBJ2-2; 10 nucleotides line up with TRBD2. V shed 4 bases, J shed 5 bases, and the junction held 13 bases outside the gene matches. Germline V gene sequence: CDR1 MGHDK, CDR2 SYGVNS. CDR3 length: 18 residues. CDR3 DNA sequence: TGTGCCAGCAGTGTCCGGGACAGGCCACTAGCGGGGACCGGGGAGCTGTTTTTT. This codes for CASSVRDRPLAGTGELFF.

The V gene is TRBV27, the J gene TRBJ2-5; D is ambiguous. Germline assignment: CDR1 MNHEY and CDR2 SMNVEV (reference sequence). The CDR3 runs 14 residues. V was shortened by 6 bases and J by 5 bases, with 16 bases between the two germline ends. The CDR3: CASRRISSVETQYF. The CDR3 DNA reads TGTGCCAGCAGGCGGATATCTTCGGTGGAGACCCAGTACTTC.

This clone was seen once. The chain employs TRBV6-5 and TRBJ2-2; D perhaps matches TRBD1 (7 bases). Germline values: CDR1 MNHEY, CDR2 SVGAGI. V was trimmed by 4 bases and J by 2 bases, leaving 11 bases between them. The CDR3 runs 15 residues. The CDR3 spells CASSWRGPNTGELFF. CDR3 nucleotides: TGTGCCAGCAGTTGGAGGGGGCCCAACACCGGGGAGCTGTTTTTT.

A word on this clone: The junction differs from germline at one of its ends, possibly a read error. The chain couples TRBV25-1 to TRBJ1-2; D is uncertain. The CDR3 runs 13 residues. Germline CDR1 is MGHDK and CDR2 is SYGVNS. The CDR3 protein is CASSEATLSIYIF. The DNA of the CDR3 is TGTGCCAGCAGTGAGGCGACTCTATCGATCTACATCTTC.

Here the CDR3 reads CASSLAGGTGKAFF. The CDR3, as DNA: TGTGCCAGCAGCTTGGCCGGGGGTACGGGGAAAGCTTTCTTT. V and J are TRBV5-4 and TRBJ1-1; a weak D match, TRBD1 (5 bases). CDR1 is SGHNT, CDR2 YYREEE, per germline (reference sequence). The CDR3 sequence is 14 residues long. The V gene lost 0 bases and the J gene lost 9 bases, with 15 bases spanning the gap. The full variable domain, in which reference TRBV5-4 and TRBJ1-1 provide the parts outside the CDR3, is ETGVTQSPTHLIKTRGQQVTLRCSSQSGHNTVSWYQQALGQGPQFIFQYYREEENGRGNFPPRFSGLQFPNYSSELNVNALELDDSALYLCASSLAGGTGKAFFGQGTRLTVV.

This clone was counted a single time. The chain combines TRBV10-1 with TRBJ1-2; no reliable D call. Trimming removed 3 bases from V and 1 base from J, with 3 bases in between. This CDR3 is 12 amino acids long. Germline assignment: CDR1 WNHNN and CDR2 SYGVQD (reference sequence). The CDR3 spells CASSDSNYGYTF. CDR3 in DNA: TGCGCCAGCAGTGACAGTAACTATGGCTACACCTTC.

The V call is TRBV19, the J call TRBJ1-2; 8 bases line up with TRBD1. The CDR3 totals 13 residues. The V and J ends lost 7 bases and 5 bases, in that order; junction bases with no gene match: 6. Germline values: CDR1 LNHDA, CDR2 SQIVND (reference sequence). The CDR3 region has the DNA TGTGCCAGTAACCCGGGACAGGCATATGGCTACACCTTC. Residues: CASNPGQAYGYTF.